The present entry profiles one T cell receptor (beta chain) with its context. What it binds is not known. Unique molecular identifiers tagged individual cDNA molecules. TCRdb recomputed calls from the 5' RACE reads with MiXCR, one row per CDR3 protein. The top ten hold around 4.7% of the sample, which has under 80,000 distinct CDR3 sequences, under 15% seen once. This CDR3 has 13 residues. Germline V gene sequence: CDR1 DFQATT, CDR2 SNEGSKA (reference sequence). Trimming stripped 1 base from V and 7 bases from J, with 11 bases between. The sample originates from a study of early T cells in non-severe SARS-CoV-2 infection. About the research overall: Bulk RNA from unsorted whole blood was sequenced; chains were unpaired. The study's findings and limits: Missing private and CD4 specificities, VDJdb matching favored anti-spike CD8 responses.

This receptor was identified in an adult who was a healthcare worker with PCR-confirmed SARS-CoV-2 infection or an uninfected control (not recorded which). The chain has TRBV20-1 and TRBJ2-1, with a possible D match to TRBD2 (6 bases). The sample consisted of whole blood. CDR3 region: CSARVDYRNEQFF. In DNA, the CDR3 is TGCAGTGCTAGAGTGGACTACAGGAATGAGCAGTTCTTC.